The clone carrying this T cell receptor beta chain showed up just a few times. Its antigen is not known. Germline V lookup: CDR1 MGHRA, CDR2 YSYEKL. Deletions cut 1 base from V and 1 base from J, with 14 bases between. The CDR3 totals 16 residues. The data are from a study of cytomegalovirus exposure and HLA in healthy donors. At the level of the study: From HLA-typed donors, an early data release held about 92 million unique TCRs.

General study points: In vitro assays verified that a few CMV-associated chains recognized CMV antigens specifically. The authors listed 180 or so TCR beta chains as cytomegalovirus-associated.

PCR involved 60 Vbeta and 13 Jbeta primers. Measured with immunoSEQ multiplex PCR; TCRdb has only the in-frame clones, and not every one. The sample holds 80,000 or so clones; around 60% are singletons and the top ten take 5% to 6%. What was sequenced was PBMCs. This chain connects TRBV4-1 to TRBJ2-7; perhaps TRBD2 as D (6 bases). The receptor was isolated from a man younger than 45 in good health and CMV-seropositive. In DNA form, the CDR3 reads TGCGCCAGCAGCCAAGGGAGGGCGCAGGGATCCTACGAGCAGTACTTC. This codes for CASSQGRAQGSYEQYF.